The clone carrying this T cell receptor (beta chain) was recorded a few times. Relative to the germline gene, one junction end is altered; a read error may explain this. The sample is drawn from a study of tumor-infiltrating lymphocytes in primary liver carcinoma. The CDR3 has 17 residues. Germline V gene lookup returns CDR1 SGHAT and CDR2 FQNNGV. Scientists recovered RNA and DNA together from around 20-30 mg of unsorted bulk tissue. TCR beta cDNA was made from 500 ng total RNA with a constant-region primer. A slightly modified ARM-PCR protocol with three nested multiplex PCR rounds produced these TCR beta libraries. Amplification in the first two PCR rounds was performed using TRBV1-TRBV30 forward primers and a C-beta reverse primer for around 11 cycles each. TCRdb passed the multiplex PCR reads through MiXCR, listing each CDR3 protein once. The top ten clones hold roughly 12% of a sample with more than 90,000 distinct CDR3 sequences, 55% to 80% of them seen once.

This TCR came from a woman aged 55-69 years with primary liver carcinoma and hepatitis B virus infection. The rearrangement uses TRBV11-2 and TRBJ2-1; 7 bases agree with TRBD1. Sample: liver tumor tissue from sampling region 2. As for subset: tumor region T2, inferior pole. As DNA, the CDR3 is TGTGCCAGCAGCTCACGGCCGGGACAGAGATTCTACAATGAGGAGTTCTTC. It codes for CASSSRPGQRFYNEEFF.